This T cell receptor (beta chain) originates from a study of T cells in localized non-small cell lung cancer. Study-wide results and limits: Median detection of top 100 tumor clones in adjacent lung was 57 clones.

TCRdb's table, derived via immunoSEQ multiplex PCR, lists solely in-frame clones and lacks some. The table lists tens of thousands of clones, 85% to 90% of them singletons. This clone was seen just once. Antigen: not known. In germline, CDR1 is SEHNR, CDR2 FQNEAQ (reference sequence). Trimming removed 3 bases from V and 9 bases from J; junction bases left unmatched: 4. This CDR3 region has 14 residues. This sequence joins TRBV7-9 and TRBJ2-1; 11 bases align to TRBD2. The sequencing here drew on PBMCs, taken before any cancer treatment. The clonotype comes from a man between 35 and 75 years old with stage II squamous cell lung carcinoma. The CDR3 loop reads CASSFLTSGGEQFF. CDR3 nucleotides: TGTGCCAGCAGCTTCCTTACTAGCGGGGGTGAGCAGTTCTTC.